The source of this TCR beta chain is a study of blood T cell repertoires in COVID-19 (dated by TCRdb to 2019 to 2021). Notes on the research overall: Collaborator samples came from the United States, Italy and Spain and covered acute and convalescent phases of COVID-19. The repertoires were made available in a free public database intended to serve as a resource for research on the immune response to SARS-CoV-2. Samples were obtained from the ongoing ImmuneRACE study (first 160 participants) and from 1,254 subjects provided by 6 global collaborators. Where available, HLA class I and class II types were obtained from metadata supplied by the sample provider rather than from assay-based typing. The material from the prospective study consisted of cDNA or gDNA derived from T cells, B-cell-depleted T cells, or PBMCs. Deeply sampled blood TCRbeta repertoires from subjects exposed to, actively infected with, or recovered from COVID-19 were included in the dataset. Sample metadata almost always included a de-identified subject ID, COVID-19 status, age in years and sex.

The collaborating institutions used their own protocols to collect whole blood in K2EDTA tubes. For TCRbeta analysis, collaborator samples were shipped as frozen whole blood, as isolated PBMCs, or as DNA extracted from either sample type. TCRbeta CDR3 regions were amplified from genomic DNA using the immunoSEQ Assay, a bias-controlled multiplex PCR. On the study's bioinformatics: The number of nucleated cells in each sample was estimated from the amplification of reference gene primers within the assay. To quantify the absolute abundance of each unique TCRbeta CDR3 rearrangement, sequence reads were collapsed and filtered. Productive Simpson clonality was computed per sample as the square root of Simpson's diversity index over productive rearrangements. This is the immuneACCESS table as TCRdb keeps it, with only in-frame sequences that have V and J called. A part of the clones is gone; compared with another copy, unresolved V genes explain less than half, and the rest is unexplained. V and J calls and clone size are those listed in that table; D and trimming were worked out from the DNA. The sample table contains 150,000 to 200,000 clones; only one count was recorded for roughly 79% of them. The biggest ten clones account for 20% to 25% of the sample.

Concerning this clone: Its binding antigen is unknown. It has no much larger one-base neighbor in the sample; base qualities were not kept.

V and J are trimmed by 2 bases and 9 bases, and the gene matches miss 2 bases of the junction. Based on the germline V gene (reference sequence), the CDR1 and CDR2 sequences are SGHNT and YYREEE. CDR3 length: 12 amino acids, cysteine to phenylalanine. The CDR3 DNA has 36 bases and is translated from base 1. What the study reported, not specific to this receptor: Clinical and demographic metadata were provided uncurated, with the amount varying by source and participant.

The sequence was collected from an elderly woman with acute or convalescent COVID-19. Sequencing was carried out using peripheral blood. The V and J segments used are TRBV5-4 and TRBJ1-5, with 7 bases aligning to TRBD1. The CDR3 here reads CASSFQGGPQHF. In nucleotides, the sequence is TGTGCCAGCAGCTTTCAGGGGGGGCCCCAGCATTTT.